These T cell receptor beta chains were read from a single sample in a study of a mutant IDH1 vaccine in newly diagnosed glioma. Profiling relied on immunoSEQ multiplex PCR, and the TCRdb table lists in-frame clones only, not all of them. The sample has fewer than 35,000 clones; around 90% are singletons. No antigen has been assigned to these receptors. Sequencing was performed on PBMCs, taken from a glioma patient whose treatment included an IDH1 peptide vaccine. These receptors were collected from a man aged 18 to 29 with glioma. Both conserved end residues are part of each CDR3. A D gene is named only where the DNA matches it firmly. A clone size is listed for some rows: how often the clone was seen (once, few, many), or a class if it is expanded.

d_call	v_call	j_call	clone_size	cdr3_nt	cdr3_aa
NA	TRBV6-5	TRBJ2-7	NA	TGTGCCAGCAGTTTTGCGATAGGGGGCTACGAGCAGTACTTC	CASSFAIGGYEQYF
NA	TRBV29-1	TRBJ1-1	NA	TGCAGCGTACACACCCGGACAGCACTGAACACTGAAGCTTTCTTT	CSVHTRTALNTEAFF
TRBD1	TRBV28	TRBJ1-2	NA	TGTGCCAGCAGTTTCAACCGGGACAGCTATGGCTACACCTTC	CASSFNRDSYGYTF
TRBD2	TRBV6-5	TRBJ2-1	NA	TGTGCCACCGGGACTAGCGGGAGGGTACATGAGCAGTTCTTC	CATGTSGRVHEQFF
NA	TRBV7-8	TRBJ1-5	NA	TGTGCCAGCAGCTTAGCTGGGAACAATCAGCCCCAGCATTTT	CASSLAGNNQPQHF
NA	TRBV9	TRBJ2-5	NA	TGTGCCAGCAGCATCTCAGGGAGTGGAGGAGAGACCCAGTACTTC	CASSISGSGGETQYF
NA	TRBV4-3	TRBJ1-6	NA	TGCGCCAGCAGCCAAGATCGAGGCGGCCTGGGGGATTCACCCCTCCACTTT	CASSQDRGGLGDSPLHF
TRBD2	TRBV19	TRBJ2-7	few	TGTGCCAGTAGTTCTGAAGGGACTAGCGGGAACTACGAGCAGTACTTC	CASSSEGTSGNYEQYF
NA	TRBV6-1	TRBJ1-6	NA	TGTGCCAGCAGTGAACGAAGGGTCGGGGGGAATTCACCCCTCCACTTT	CASSERRVGGNSPLHF
TRBD1	TRBV19	TRBJ1-5	NA	TGTGCCAGTACTTTGACAGGGGTCGTTGCTCAGCCCCAGCATTTT	CASTLTGVVAQPQHF
TRBD1	TRBV6-6	TRBJ1-4	NA	TGTGCCAGCAGTTACGAGACAGGGGATAATGAAAAACTGTTTTTT	CASSYETGDNEKLFF
NA	TRBV20-1	TRBJ1-2	NA	TGCAGTGCCGTCGGGGGGATGAGCTACACCTTC	CSAVGGMSYTF
NA	TRBV30	TRBJ1-1	NA	TGTGCCTGGAGCGCTAGACTTCGGACGAACACTGAAGCTTTCTTT	CAWSARLRTNTEAFF
NA	TRBV5-6	TRBJ1-1	NA	TGTGCCAGCAGCTTGCCCCGGACAGAGGCTTTCTTT	CASSLPRTEAFF
TRBD1	TRBV5-6	TRBJ2-5	once	TGTGCCAGCAGCTCAGCGCAGGGGGCCCGGGAGACCCAGTACTTC	CASSSAQGARETQYF
NA	TRBV7-2	TRBJ2-7	NA	TGTGCCAGCAGCTTAGACCGACGGAGCACCTACGAGCAGTACTTC	CASSLDRRSTYEQYF
TRBD1	TRBV6-1	TRBJ1-1	few	TGTGCCAGCAGCCAGAACAGGGGGGGCACTGAAGCTTTCTTT	CASSQNRGGTEAFF
NA	TRBV5-1	TRBJ2-7	once	TGCGCCAGCAGCTTGGATAGGGTCCTGGAGTACGAGCAGTACTTC	CASSLDRVLEYEQYF
NA	TRBV30	TRBJ2-5	NA	TGTGCCTGGAGTGTTGGAGGGAGTAAGGAGACCCAGTACTTC	CAWSVGGSKETQYF
TRBD1	TRBV29-1	TRBJ2-2	NA	TGCAGCGCCAGAGGGACAGCTAACACCGGGGAGCTGTTTTTT	CSARGTANTGELFF
TRBD1	TRBV27	TRBJ2-7	once	TGTGCCAGCAGGCAGACTCCGGGACAGTCCTACGAGCAGTACTTC	CASRQTPGQSYEQYF
NA	TRBV7-2	TRBJ1-1	NA	TGTGCCAGCAGCTTAGACATTTCGGATGCTTTCTTT	CASSLDISDAFF
NA	TRBV30	TRBJ1-5	few	TGTGCCTGCGGGGTCAATCAGCCCCAGCATTTT	CACGVNQPQHF
TRBD2	TRBV30	TRBJ2-1	once	TGTGCCTGGAGGACTAGCGGGAACTGGAATGAGCAGTTCTTC	CAWRTSGNWNEQFF
NA	TRBV6-5	TRBJ1-5	NA	TGTGCCAGCAGTCGAACGGGACGGCAGCCCCAGCATTTT	CASSRTGRQPQHF
NA	TRBV18	TRBJ1-3	NA	TGTGCCAGCTCACCATCTCAGACGTATGGAAACACCATATATTTT	CASSPSQTYGNTIYF